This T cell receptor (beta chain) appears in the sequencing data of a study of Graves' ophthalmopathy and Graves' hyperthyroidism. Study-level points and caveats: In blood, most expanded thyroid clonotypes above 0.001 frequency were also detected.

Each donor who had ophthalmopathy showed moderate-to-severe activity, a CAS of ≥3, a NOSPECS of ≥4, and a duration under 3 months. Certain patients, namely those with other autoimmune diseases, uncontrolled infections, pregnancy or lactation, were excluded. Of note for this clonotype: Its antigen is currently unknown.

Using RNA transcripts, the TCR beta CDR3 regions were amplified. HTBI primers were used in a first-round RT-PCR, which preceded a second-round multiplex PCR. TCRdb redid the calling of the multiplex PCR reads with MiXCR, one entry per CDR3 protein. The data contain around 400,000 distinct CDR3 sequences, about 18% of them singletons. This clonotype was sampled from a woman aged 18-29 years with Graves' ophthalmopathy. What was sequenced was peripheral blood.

This CDR3 is CASSYPGQGSSPLHF. CDR3 nucleotide sequence: TGTGCCAGCAGCTATCCCGGACAGGGGAGTTCACCCCTCCACTTT. This rearrangement joins TRBV11-2 to TRBJ1-6; 9 bases fit TRBD1. The CDR3 extends over 15 amino acids. The trim removed 4 bases at V and 9 bases at J, leaving 7 bases unmatched. Germline loops: CDR1 SGHAT, CDR2 FQNNGV.